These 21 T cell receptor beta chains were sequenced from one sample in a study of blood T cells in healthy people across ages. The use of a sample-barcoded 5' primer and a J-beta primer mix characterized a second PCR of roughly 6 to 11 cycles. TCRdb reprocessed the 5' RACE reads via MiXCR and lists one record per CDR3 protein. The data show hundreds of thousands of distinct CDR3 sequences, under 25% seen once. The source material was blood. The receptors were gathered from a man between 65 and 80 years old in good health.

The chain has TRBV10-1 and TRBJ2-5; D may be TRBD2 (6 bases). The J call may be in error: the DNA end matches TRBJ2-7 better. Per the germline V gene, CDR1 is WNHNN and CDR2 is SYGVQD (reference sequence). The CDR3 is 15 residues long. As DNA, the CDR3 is TGCGCCAGCAGTGACGGGACTTTGAGCTCCTACGAGCAGTACTTC. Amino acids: CASSDGTLSSYEQYF.

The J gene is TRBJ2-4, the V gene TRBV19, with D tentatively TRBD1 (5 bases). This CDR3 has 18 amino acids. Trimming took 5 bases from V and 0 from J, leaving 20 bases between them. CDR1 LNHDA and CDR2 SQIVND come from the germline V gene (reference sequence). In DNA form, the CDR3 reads TGTGCCAGTAGTCCGACCTCCTCAGGGCCAACAGCCAAAAACATTCAGTACTTC. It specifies CASSPTSSGPTAKNIQYF.

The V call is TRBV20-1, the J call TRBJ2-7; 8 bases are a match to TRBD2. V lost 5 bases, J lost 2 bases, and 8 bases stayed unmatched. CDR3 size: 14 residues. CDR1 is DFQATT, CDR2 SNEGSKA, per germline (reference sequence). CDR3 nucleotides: TGCAGTGCTGCCGGACTAGCCCAAACCTACGAGCAGTACTTC. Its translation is CSAAGLAQTYEQYF.

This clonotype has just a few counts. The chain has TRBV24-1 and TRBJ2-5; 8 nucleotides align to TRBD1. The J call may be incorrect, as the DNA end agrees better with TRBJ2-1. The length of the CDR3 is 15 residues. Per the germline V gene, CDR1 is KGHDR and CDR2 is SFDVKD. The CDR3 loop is CATSDTGGPYNEQFF. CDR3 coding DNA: TGTGCCACCAGTGACACAGGGGGGCCCTACAATGAGCAGTTCTTC.

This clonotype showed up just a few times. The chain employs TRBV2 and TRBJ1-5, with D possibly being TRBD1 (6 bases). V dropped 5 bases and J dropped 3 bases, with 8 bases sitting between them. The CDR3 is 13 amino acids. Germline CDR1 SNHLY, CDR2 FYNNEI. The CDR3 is CASSRQDNQPQHF. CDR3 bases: TGTGCCAGCAGTCGACAGGACAATCAGCCCCAGCATTTT.

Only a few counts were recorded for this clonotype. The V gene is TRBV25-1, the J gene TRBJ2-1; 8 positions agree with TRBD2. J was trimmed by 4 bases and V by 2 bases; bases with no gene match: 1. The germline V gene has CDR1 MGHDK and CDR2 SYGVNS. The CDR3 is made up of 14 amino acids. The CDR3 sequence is CASSEPSGYNEQFF. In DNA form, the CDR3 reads TGTGCCAGCAGTGAACCTAGCGGGTACAATGAGCAGTTCTTC.

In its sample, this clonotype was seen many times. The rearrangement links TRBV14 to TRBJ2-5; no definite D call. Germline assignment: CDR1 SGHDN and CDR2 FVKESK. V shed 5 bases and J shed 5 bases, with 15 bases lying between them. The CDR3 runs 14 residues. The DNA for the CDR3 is TGTGCCAGCAGCGGGGTAAAATCGTCGGAGACCCAGTACTTC. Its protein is CASSGVKSSETQYF.

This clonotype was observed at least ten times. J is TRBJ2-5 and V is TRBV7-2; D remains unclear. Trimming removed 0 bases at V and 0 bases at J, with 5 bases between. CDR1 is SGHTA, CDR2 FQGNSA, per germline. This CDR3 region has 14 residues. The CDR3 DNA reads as TGTGCCAGCAGCTTAGCGGGCTACCAAGAGACCCAGTACTTC. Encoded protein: CASSLAGYQETQYF.

CDR3 loop: CSVPTSGGNNEQFF. CDR3 bases: TGCAGCGTTCCAACTAGCGGGGGGAACAATGAGCAGTTCTTC. This chain links TRBV29-1 with TRBJ2-1; 12 bases fit TRBD2. Germline CDR1 and CDR2: SQVTM and ANQGSEA. Trimming cost V 5 bases and J 5 bases; bases outside gene matches: 4. This CDR3 spans 14 amino acids.

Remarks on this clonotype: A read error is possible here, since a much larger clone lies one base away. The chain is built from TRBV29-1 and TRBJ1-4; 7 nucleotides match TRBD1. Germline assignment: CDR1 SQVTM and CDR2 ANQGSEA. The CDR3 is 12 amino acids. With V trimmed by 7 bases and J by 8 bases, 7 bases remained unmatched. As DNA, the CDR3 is TGCAGCGCGGAATTAGGGGGCGAAAAACTGTTTTTT. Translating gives CSAELGGEKLFF.

CDR3 in amino acids: CASSLFASGSSYNEQFF. The CDR3 bases are TGTGCCAGCAGCTTATTCGCTAGCGGGAGCTCCTACAATGAGCAGTTCTTC. The chain combines TRBV7-9 with TRBJ2-1; TRBD2 matches at 10 bases. Germline V gene data show CDR1 as SEHNR and CDR2 as FQNEAQ (reference sequence). The CDR3 extends over 17 amino acids. The trim removed 2 bases at V and 0 bases at J, leaving 4 bases unmatched.

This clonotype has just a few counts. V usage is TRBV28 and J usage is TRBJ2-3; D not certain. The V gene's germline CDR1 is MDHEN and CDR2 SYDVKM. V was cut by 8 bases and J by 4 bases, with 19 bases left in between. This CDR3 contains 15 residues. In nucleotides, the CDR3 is TGTGCCAGCCTATCCGGCAGGTTCGTCGCAGATACGCAGTATTTT. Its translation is CASLSGRFVADTQYF.

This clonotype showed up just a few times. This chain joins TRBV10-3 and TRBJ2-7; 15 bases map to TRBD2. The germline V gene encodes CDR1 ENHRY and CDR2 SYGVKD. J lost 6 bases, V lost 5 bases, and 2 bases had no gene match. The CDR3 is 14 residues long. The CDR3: CAISPGLAGGEQYF. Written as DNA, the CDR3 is TGTGCCATCAGTCCGGGACTAGCGGGAGGCGAGCAGTACTTC.

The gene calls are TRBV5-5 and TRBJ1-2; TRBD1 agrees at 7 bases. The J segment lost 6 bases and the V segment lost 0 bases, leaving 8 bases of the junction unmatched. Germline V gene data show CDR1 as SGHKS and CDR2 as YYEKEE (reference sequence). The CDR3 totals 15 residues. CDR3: CASSLAHTGANGYTF. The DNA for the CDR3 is TGTGCCAGCAGCTTGGCCCATACAGGGGCGAATGGCTACACCTTC. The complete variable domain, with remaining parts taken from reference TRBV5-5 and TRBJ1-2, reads DAGVTQSPTHLIKTRGQQVTLRCSPISGHKSVSWYQQVLGQGPQFIFQYYEKEERGRGNFPDRFSARQFPNYSSELNVNALLLGDSALYLCASSLAHTGANGYTFGSGTRLTVV.

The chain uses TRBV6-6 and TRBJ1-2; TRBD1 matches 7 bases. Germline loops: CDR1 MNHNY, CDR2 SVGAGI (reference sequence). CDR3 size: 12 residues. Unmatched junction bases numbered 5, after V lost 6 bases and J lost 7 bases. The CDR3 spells CASRTGSSGYTF. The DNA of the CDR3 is TGTGCCAGCAGGACAGGGAGTTCTGGCTACACCTTC.

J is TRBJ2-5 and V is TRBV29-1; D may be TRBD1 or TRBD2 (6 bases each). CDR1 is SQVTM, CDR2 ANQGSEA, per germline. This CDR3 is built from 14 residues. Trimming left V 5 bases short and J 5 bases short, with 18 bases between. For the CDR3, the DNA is TGCAGCGTTACCAGAGGGGGGTTTTTCGAGACCCAGTACTTC. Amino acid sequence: CSVTRGGFFETQYF.

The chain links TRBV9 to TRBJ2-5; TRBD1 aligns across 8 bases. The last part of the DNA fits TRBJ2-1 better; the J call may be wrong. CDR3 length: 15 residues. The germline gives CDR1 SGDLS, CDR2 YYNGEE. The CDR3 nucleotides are TGTGCCAGCAGCGTAGCGGGACAGGACTACAATGAGCAGTTCTTC. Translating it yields CASSVAGQDYNEQFF.

CDR3 DNA sequence: TGTGCCAGCAGTCCGGGACAGGGTTCCTATGGCTACACCTTC. It specifies CASSPGQGSYGYTF. The chain recombines TRBV27 with TRBJ1-2; 9 bases align to TRBD1. CDR1 MNHEY and CDR2 SMNVEV come from the germline V gene (reference sequence). J was trimmed by 4 bases and V by 5 bases; bases with no gene match: 5. This CDR3 has 14 amino acids.

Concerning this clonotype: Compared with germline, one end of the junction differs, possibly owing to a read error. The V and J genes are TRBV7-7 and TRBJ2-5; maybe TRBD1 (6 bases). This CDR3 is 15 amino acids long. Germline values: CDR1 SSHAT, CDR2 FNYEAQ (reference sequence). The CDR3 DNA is TGTGCTAGCAGCCCTACAGGGCACTCCAAAGAGACCCAGTACTTC. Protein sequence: CASSPTGHSKETQYF.

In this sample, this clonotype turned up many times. CDR3 loop: CASSNYGTDNEKLFF. The CDR3 DNA reads as TGTGCCAGCAGTAACTATGGGACAGATAATGAAAAACTGTTTTTT. The rearrangement links TRBV2 to TRBJ1-4, with 7 positions matching TRBD1. The CDR3 is 15 amino acids. Per germline, CDR1 SNHLY and CDR2 FYNNEI. The V and J ends lost 5 bases and 4 bases, in that order; junction bases with no gene match: 7. Supplemented by reference TRBV2 and TRBJ1-4, the full variable domain reads EPEVTQTPSHQVTQMGQEVILRCVPISNHLYFYWYRQILGQKVEFLVSFYNNEISEKSEIFDDQFSVERPDGSNFTLKIRSTKLEDSAMYFCASSNYGTDNEKLFFGSGTQLSVL.

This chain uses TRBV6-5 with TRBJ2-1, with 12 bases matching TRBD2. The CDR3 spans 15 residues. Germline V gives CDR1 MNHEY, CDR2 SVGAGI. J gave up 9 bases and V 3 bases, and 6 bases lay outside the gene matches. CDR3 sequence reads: CASSYLAGGPLEQFF. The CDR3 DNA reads TGTGCCAGCAGTTATCTAGCGGGAGGGCCCCTTGAGCAGTTCTTC.